The rows below give T cell receptor beta chains drawn from one sample of a study of T cell repertoires in cytomegalovirus infection. TCRdb re-called the reads through MiXCR, storing one row per CDR3 protein. This sample carries about 180,000 distinct CDR3 sequences, approximately 18% of them seen once, and the ten largest clones take about 25%. Sample: CD8+ T cells from PBMCs. These receptors all stem from a human donor in good health (CMV status not recorded). Some clones in this sample may be carry-over from other donors' samples. Both conserved end residues are part of each CDR3. Fields, in order: D gene, V gene, clone size, J gene, CDR3 protein, CDR3 DNA. D genes are given only for firm matches. Clone size is not always given. Where it is, it says once, few, many or a class for expanded clones.

D gene: NA
V gene: TRBV6-2/TRBV6-3
clone size: NA
J gene: TRBJ1-5
CDR3 protein: CASRPFTGHGMYQPQHF
CDR3 DNA: TGTGCCAGCAGACCATTCACGGGACACGGGATGTATCAGCCCCAGCATTTT

D gene: NA
V gene: TRBV12-3/TRBV12-4
clone size: NA
J gene: TRBJ2-2
CDR3 protein: CASSLMGGELFF
CDR3 DNA: TGTGCCAGCAGTTTAATGGGCGGGGAGCTGTTTTTT

D gene: TRBD2
V gene: TRBV6-2/TRBV6-3
clone size: NA
J gene: TRBJ2-2
CDR3 protein: CASSFTSGGAKTGELFF
CDR3 DNA: TGTGCCAGCAGTTTTACTAGCGGGGGGGCGAAGACCGGGGAGCTGTTTTTT

D gene: NA
V gene: TRBV14
clone size: NA
J gene: TRBJ1-1
CDR3 protein: CASSQDAGGTSEAFF
CDR3 DNA: TGTGCCAGCAGCCAAGACGCCGGGGGAACAAGTGAAGCTTTCTTT

D gene: NA
V gene: TRBV6-9
clone size: NA
J gene: TRBJ1-1
CDR3 protein: CASSSCTDSLNTEAFF
CDR3 DNA: TGTGCCAGCAGCTCCTGTACGGACAGCTTAAACACTGAAGCTTTCTTT

D gene: NA
V gene: TRBV18
clone size: NA
J gene: TRBJ2-7
CDR3 protein: CASSPSPSYEQYF
CDR3 DNA: TGTGCCAGCTCACCGTCCCCCTCCTACGAGCAGTACTTC

D gene: NA
V gene: TRBV7-2
clone size: few
J gene: TRBJ1-2
CDR3 protein: CASSSSRKGLPAGYTF
CDR3 DNA: TGTGCCAGCAGCTCCTCCCGTAAGGGCCTCCCCGCTGGCTACACCTTC

D gene: NA
V gene: TRBV4-3
clone size: NA
J gene: TRBJ1-1
CDR3 protein: CASSQQNLNTEAFF
CDR3 DNA: TGCGCCAGCAGCCAGCAGAACCTGAACACTGAAGCTTTCTTT

D gene: NA
V gene: TRBV4-3
clone size: NA
J gene: TRBJ1-4
CDR3 protein: CASSQEGAVATNEKLFF
CDR3 DNA: TGCGCCAGCAGCCAAGAGGGGGCAGTTGCAACTAATGAAAAACTGTTTTTT

D gene: NA
V gene: TRBV27
clone size: NA
J gene: TRBJ1-5
CDR3 protein: CASSLQGWDQPQHF
CDR3 DNA: TGTGCCAGCAGTTTACAGGGTTGGGATCAGCCCCAGCATTTT

D gene: NA
V gene: TRBV6-5
clone size: few
J gene: TRBJ2-5
CDR3 protein: CASSSLTGSGETQYF
CDR3 DNA: TGTGCCAGCAGTTCCCTGACGGGTTCCGGGGAGACCCAGTACTTC

D gene: TRBD1
V gene: TRBV12-3/TRBV12-4
clone size: NA
J gene: TRBJ2-7
CDR3 protein: CASSPRPGQGISYEQYF
CDR3 DNA: TGTGCCAGCAGTCCTCGCCCGGGACAGGGGATCTCCTACGAGCAGTACTTC

D gene: TRBD1
V gene: TRBV9
clone size: few
J gene: TRBJ2-3
CDR3 protein: CASSVGTAASTDTQYF
CDR3 DNA: TGTGCCAGCAGCGTGGGGACAGCAGCTAGCACAGATACGCAGTATTTT

D gene: TRBD1
V gene: TRBV28
clone size: many
J gene: TRBJ1-2
CDR3 protein: CASSDPRGQSYGYTF
CDR3 DNA: TGTGCCAGCAGTGATCCAAGGGGGCAGAGCTATGGCTACACCTTC

D gene: TRBD2
V gene: TRBV9
clone size: NA
J gene: TRBJ2-2
CDR3 protein: CASSVGGRLAGSAGELFF
CDR3 DNA: TGTGCCAGCAGCGTAGGAGGGCGACTAGCGGGGTCAGCCGGGGAGCTGTTTTTT

D gene: TRBD2
V gene: TRBV12-3/TRBV12-4
clone size: NA
J gene: TRBJ2-3
CDR3 protein: CASSSHGSSGGQTDTQYF
CDR3 DNA: TGTGCCAGCAGTTCCCACGGTTCTAGCGGGGGGCAGACAGATACGCAGTATTTT

D gene: TRBD1
V gene: TRBV29-1
clone size: few
J gene: TRBJ2-7
CDR3 protein: CSVPTGIGEQYF
CDR3 DNA: TGCAGCGTCCCGACAGGGATCGGCGAGCAGTACTTC

D gene: NA
V gene: TRBV7-8
clone size: many
J gene: TRBJ1-1
CDR3 protein: CASSVSAGTEAFF
CDR3 DNA: TGTGCCAGCAGCGTAAGCGCGGGTACTGAAGCTTTCTTT

D gene: TRBD1
V gene: TRBV28
clone size: NA
J gene: TRBJ2-5
CDR3 protein: CASSFRDRDQETQYF
CDR3 DNA: TGTGCCAGCAGTTTCCGGGACAGGGACCAAGAGACCCAGTACTTC

D gene: NA
V gene: TRBV6-2/TRBV6-3
clone size: few
J gene: TRBJ2-1
CDR3 protein: CASSVTGHMSSNYWKFF
CDR3 DNA: TGTGCCAGCAGTGTAACGGGACACATGAGTTCTAATTATTGGAAGTTCTTC

D gene: NA
V gene: TRBV4-1
clone size: NA
J gene: TRBJ1-1
CDR3 protein: CASSQDRRGWTEAFF
CDR3 DNA: TGCGCCAGCAGCCAAGATCGTCGGGGGTGGACTGAAGCTTTCTTT

D gene: TRBD1
V gene: TRBV27
clone size: NA
J gene: TRBJ2-6
CDR3 protein: CASSLGQGIGANVLTF
CDR3 DNA: TGTGCCAGCAGTTTAGGACAGGGGATTGGGGCCAACGTCCTGACTTTC

D gene: NA
V gene: TRBV28
clone size: few
J gene: TRBJ2-6
CDR3 protein: CASNPQDIAGANVLTF
CDR3 DNA: TGTGCCAGCAACCCACAAGACATCGCTGGGGCCAACGTCCTGACTTTC

D gene: NA
V gene: TRBV7-4
clone size: NA
J gene: TRBJ2-7
CDR3 protein: CASSLTGRAYEQYF
CDR3 DNA: TGTGCCAGCAGCTTGACAGGCCGGGCCTACGAGCAGTACTTC

D gene: TRBD2
V gene: TRBV27
clone size: NA
J gene: TRBJ2-1
CDR3 protein: CASSSGGGAHNEQFF
CDR3 DNA: TGTGCCAGCAGTTCCGGCGGGGGGGCCCACAATGAGCAGTTCTTC

D gene: TRBD2
V gene: TRBV27
clone size: NA
J gene: TRBJ2-7
CDR3 protein: CASSPLAGETYEQYF
CDR3 DNA: TGTGCCAGCAGTCCACTAGCGGGGGAGACCTACGAGCAGTACTTC

D gene: TRBD1
V gene: TRBV20-1
clone size: few
J gene: TRBJ1-2
CDR3 protein: CSARDVLEGANYGYTF
CDR3 DNA: TGCAGTGCTAGAGATGTTTTGGAGGGGGCAAACTATGGCTACACCTTC